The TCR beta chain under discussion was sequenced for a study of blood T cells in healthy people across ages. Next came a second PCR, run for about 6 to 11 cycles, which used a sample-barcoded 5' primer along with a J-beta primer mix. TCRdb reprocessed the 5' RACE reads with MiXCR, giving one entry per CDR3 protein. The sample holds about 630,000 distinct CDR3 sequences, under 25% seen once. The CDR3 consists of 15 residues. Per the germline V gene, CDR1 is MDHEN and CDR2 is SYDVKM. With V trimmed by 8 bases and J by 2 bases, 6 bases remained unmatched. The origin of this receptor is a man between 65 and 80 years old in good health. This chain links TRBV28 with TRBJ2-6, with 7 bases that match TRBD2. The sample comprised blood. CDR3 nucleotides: TGTGCCAGCTGCGGGAGTGGTGCTGGGGCCAACGTCCTGACTTTC. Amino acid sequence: CASCGSGAGANVLTF.